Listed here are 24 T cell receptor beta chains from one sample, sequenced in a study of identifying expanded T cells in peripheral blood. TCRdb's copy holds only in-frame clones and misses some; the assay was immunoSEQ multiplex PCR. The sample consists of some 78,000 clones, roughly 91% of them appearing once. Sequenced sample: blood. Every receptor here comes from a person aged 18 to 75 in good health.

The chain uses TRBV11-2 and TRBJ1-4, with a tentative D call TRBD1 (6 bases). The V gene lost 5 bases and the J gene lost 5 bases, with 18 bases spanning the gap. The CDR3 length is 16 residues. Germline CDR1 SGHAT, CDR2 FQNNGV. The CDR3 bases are TGTGCCAGCAGCGTAGGGGGGGCTCCGAACAATGAAAAACTGTTTTTT. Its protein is CASSVGGAPNNEKLFF.

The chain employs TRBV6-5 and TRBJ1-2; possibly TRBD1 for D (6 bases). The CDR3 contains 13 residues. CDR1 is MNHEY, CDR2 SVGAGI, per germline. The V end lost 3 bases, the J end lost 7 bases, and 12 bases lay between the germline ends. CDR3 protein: CASSYNRDIGYTF. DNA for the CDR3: TGTGCCAGCAGTTATAACAGGGATATTGGCTACACCTTC.

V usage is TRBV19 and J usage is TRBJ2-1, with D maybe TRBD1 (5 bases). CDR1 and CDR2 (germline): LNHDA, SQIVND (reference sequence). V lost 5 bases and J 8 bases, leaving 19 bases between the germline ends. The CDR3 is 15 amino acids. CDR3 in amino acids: CASSVQVAGGDEQFF. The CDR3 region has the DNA TGTGCCAGTAGTGTACAGGTAGCAGGTGGTGATGAGCAGTTCTTC.

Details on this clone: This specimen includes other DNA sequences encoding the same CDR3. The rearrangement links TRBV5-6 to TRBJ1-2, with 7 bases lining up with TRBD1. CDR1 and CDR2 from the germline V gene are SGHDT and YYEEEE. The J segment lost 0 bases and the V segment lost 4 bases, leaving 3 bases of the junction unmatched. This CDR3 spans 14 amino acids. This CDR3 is CASSLGQSNYGYTF. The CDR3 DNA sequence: TGTGCCAGCAGCCTGGGACAGTCTAACTATGGCTACACCTTC.

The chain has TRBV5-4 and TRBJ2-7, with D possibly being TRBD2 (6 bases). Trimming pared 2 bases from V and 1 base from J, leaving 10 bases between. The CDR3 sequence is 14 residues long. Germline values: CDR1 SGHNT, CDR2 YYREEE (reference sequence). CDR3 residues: CASSFRGGSYEQYF. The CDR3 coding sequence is TGTGCCAGCAGCTTTCGTGGGGGGTCCTACGAGCAGTACTTC.

CDR3 sequence (DNA): TGTGCCTGGAGTAAGGTGACAGGGATATACGAGCAGTACTTC. It codes for CAWSKVTGIYEQYF. The rearrangement uses TRBV30 and TRBJ2-7, with 7 positions matching TRBD1. V lost 2 bases to trimming and J lost 4 bases; unmatched junction nucleotides: 8. The CDR3 is 14 residues long. Germline V lookup: CDR1 GTSNPN, CDR2 SVGIG (reference sequence).

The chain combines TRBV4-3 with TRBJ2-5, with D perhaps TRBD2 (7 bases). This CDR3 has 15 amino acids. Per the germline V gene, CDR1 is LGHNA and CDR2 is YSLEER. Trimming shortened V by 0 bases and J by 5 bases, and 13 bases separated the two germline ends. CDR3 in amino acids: CASSQDWGGHETQYF. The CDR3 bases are TGCGCCAGCAGCCAAGATTGGGGGGGACACGAGACCCAGTACTTC.

The CDR3 DNA follows: TGTGCCAGCAGCCTAGGGACAGGGGTCAGTGGCTACACCTTC. It is translated as CASSLGTGVSGYTF. The chain employs TRBV6-1 and TRBJ1-2; 10 bases are shared with TRBD1. This CDR3 has 14 residues. Germline-derived CDR1 and CDR2 are MNHNS and SASEGT. J was trimmed by 7 bases and V by 6 bases; bases with no gene match: 8.

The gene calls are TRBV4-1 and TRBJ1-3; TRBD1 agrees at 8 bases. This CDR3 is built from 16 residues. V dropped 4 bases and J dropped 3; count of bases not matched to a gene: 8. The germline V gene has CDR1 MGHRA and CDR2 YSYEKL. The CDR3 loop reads CASSRHDRGDGNTIYF. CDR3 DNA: TGCGCCAGCAGCCGCCATGACAGGGGAGATGGAAACACCATATATTTT.

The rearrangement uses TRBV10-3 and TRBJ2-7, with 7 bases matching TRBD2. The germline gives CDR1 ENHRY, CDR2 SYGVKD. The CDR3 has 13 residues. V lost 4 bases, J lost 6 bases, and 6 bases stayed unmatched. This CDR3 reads CAISGTSGGEQYF. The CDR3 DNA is TGTGCCATCAGTGGGACGTCGGGGGGCGAGCAGTACTTC.

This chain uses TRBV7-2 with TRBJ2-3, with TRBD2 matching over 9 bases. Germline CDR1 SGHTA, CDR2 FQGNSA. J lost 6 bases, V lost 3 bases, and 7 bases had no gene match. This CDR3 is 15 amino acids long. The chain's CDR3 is CASSFIAGAGDTQYF. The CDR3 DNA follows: TGTGCCAGCAGCTTTATAGCGGGGGCCGGGGATACGCAGTATTTT.

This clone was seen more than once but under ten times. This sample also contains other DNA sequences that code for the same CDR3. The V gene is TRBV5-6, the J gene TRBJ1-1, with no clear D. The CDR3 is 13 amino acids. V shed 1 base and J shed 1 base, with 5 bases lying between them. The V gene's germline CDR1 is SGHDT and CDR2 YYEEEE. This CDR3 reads CASSLSPNTEAFF. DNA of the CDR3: TGTGCCAGCAGCTTGTCGCCGAACACTGAAGCTTTCTTT.

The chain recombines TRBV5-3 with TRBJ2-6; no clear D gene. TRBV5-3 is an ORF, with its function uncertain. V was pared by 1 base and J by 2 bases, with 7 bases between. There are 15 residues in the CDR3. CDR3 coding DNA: TGTGCCAGAAGCTTGAGGAAAACTGGGGCCAACGTCCTGACTTTC. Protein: CARSLRKTGANVLTF.

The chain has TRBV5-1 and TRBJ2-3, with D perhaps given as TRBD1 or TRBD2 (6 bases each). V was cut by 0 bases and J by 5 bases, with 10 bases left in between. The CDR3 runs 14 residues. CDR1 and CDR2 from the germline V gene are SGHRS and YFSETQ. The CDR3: CASSLVGGGDTQYF. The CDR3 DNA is TGCGCCAGCAGCTTGGTGGGGGGCGGAGATACGCAGTATTTT.

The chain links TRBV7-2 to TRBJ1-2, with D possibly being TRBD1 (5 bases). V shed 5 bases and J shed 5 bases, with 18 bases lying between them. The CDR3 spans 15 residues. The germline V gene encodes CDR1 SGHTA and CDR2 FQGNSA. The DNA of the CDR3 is TGTGCCAGCAGCACATCTTACCGGGACGGATATGGCTACACCTTC. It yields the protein CASSTSYRDGYGYTF.

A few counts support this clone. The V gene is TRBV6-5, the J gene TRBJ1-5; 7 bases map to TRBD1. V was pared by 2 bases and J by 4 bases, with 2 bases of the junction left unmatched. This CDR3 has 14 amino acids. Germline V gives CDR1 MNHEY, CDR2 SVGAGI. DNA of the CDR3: TGTGCCAGCAGTTACGGCAGGGGGAATCAGCCCCAGCATTTT. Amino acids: CASSYGRGNQPQHF.

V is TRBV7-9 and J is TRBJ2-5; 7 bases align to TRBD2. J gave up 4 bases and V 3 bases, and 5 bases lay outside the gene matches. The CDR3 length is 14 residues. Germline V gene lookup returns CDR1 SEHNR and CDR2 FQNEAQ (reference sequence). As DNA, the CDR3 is TGTGCCAGCAGCTTGGGCGGGGGTGTAGAGACCCAGTACTTC. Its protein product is CASSLGGGVETQYF.

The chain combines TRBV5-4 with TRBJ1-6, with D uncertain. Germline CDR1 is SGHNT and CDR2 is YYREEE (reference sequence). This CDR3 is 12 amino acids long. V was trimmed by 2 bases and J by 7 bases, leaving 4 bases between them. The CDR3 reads CASSFVNSPLHF. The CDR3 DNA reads TGTGCCAGCAGCTTCGTAAATTCACCCCTCCACTTT.

This CDR3 reads CASSQAQGSPYEQYF. CDR3 coding DNA: TGCGCCAGCAGCCAGGCACAGGGGTCCCCCTACGAGCAGTACTTC. V and J are TRBV4-1 and TRBJ2-7, with 7 bases matching TRBD1. The germline gives CDR1 MGHRA, CDR2 YSYEKL. Unmatched junction bases numbered 7, after V lost 3 bases and J lost 2 bases. The CDR3 loop spans 15 amino acids.

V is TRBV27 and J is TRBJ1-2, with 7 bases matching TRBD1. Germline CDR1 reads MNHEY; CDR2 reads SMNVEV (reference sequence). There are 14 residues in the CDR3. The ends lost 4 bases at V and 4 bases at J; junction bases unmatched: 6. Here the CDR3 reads CASSSRQGLYGYTF. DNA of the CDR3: TGTGCCAGCAGTTCGCGACAGGGACTCTATGGCTACACCTTC.

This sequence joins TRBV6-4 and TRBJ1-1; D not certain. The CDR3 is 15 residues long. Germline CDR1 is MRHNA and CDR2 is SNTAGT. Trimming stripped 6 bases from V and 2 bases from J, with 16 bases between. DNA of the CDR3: TGTGCCAGCAGCCGGAGCGAAATAGTAAACACTGAAGCTTTCTTT. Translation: CASSRSEIVNTEAFF.

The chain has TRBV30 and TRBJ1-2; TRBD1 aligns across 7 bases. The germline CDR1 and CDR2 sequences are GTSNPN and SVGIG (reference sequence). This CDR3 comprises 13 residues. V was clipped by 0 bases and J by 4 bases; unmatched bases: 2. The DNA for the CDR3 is TGTGCCTGGAGTGTTACAGGGGTCTATGGCTACACCTTC. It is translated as CAWSVTGVYGYTF. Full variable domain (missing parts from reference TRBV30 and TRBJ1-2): SQTIHQWPATLVQPVGSPLSLECTVEGTSNPNLYWYRQAAGRGLQLLFYSVGIGQISSEVPQNLSASRPQDRQFILSSKKLLLSDSGFYLCAWSVTGVYGYTFGSGTRLTVV.

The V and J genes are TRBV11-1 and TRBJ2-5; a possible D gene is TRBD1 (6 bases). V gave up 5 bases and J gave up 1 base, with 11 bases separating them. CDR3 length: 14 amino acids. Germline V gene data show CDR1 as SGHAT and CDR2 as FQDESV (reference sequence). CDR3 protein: CASSPTGRQETQYF. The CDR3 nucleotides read TGTGCCAGCAGCCCTACAGGGCGCCAAGAGACCCAGTACTTC.

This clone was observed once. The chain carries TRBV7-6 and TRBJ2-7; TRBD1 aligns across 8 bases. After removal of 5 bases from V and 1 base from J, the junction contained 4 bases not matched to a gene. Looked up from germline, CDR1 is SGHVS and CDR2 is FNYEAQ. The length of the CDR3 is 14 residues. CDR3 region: CASSPDRGSYEQYF. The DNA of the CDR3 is TGTGCCAGCAGCCCCGACAGGGGTTCCTACGAGCAGTACTTC.